These 27 T cell receptor beta chains share one sample of origin, sequenced in a study of T cell repertoires in MIS-A myocarditis. Here immunoSEQ multiplex PCR was the method, and the copy in TCRdb shows in-frame clones only, minus some. Of roughly 10,000 clones in the sample, 83% were seen once. Sequencing input: right ventricle heart tissue obtained at autopsy. Receptors originate from a man between 18 and 35 years old with fulminant myocarditis from multisystem inflammatory syndrome in adults (MIS-A) after COVID-19.

The genes are TRBV11-2 and TRBJ1-1; TRBD1 might be the D (5 bases). Germline V gives CDR1 SGHAT, CDR2 FQNNGV. CDR3 length: 16 residues. V was clipped by 5 bases and J by 4 bases, with 20 bases between them. The CDR3, as DNA: TGTGCCAGCAGCGAAGGGGCAGGGCTAGGGAGCACTGAAGCTTTCTTT. It specifies CASSEGAGLGSTEAFF.

The chain couples TRBV7-9 to TRBJ2-7; the D is unclear. The CDR3 totals 13 residues. The germline CDR1 and CDR2 sequences are SEHNR and FQNEAQ (reference sequence). With 4 bases removed from V and 5 bases from J, the gap between germline ends came to 12 bases. CDR3 protein: CASSSGSSHEQYF. In nucleotides, the CDR3 is TGTGCCAGCAGCTCCGGAAGTAGCCACGAGCAGTACTTC.

J is TRBJ2-1 and V is TRBV27, with TRBD2 matching 10 bases. CDR3 length equals 12 residues. Germline V gives CDR1 MNHEY, CDR2 SMNVEV (reference sequence). The trim removed 5 bases at V and 8 bases at J, leaving 0 bases unmatched. CDR3 DNA sequence: TGTGCCAGCAGTGGGACTAGCGATGAGCAGTTCTTC. It codes for CASSGTSDEQFF.

This clone has only a few counts. V is TRBV7-9 and J is TRBJ2-5; D may be TRBD1 or TRBD2 (6 bases each). This CDR3 comprises 18 residues. Germline-derived CDR1 and CDR2 are SEHNR and FQNEAQ (reference sequence). V was trimmed by 0 bases and J by 0 bases, leaving 17 bases between them. The CDR3 protein is CASSLAALVGGYQETQYF. In DNA form, the CDR3 reads TGTGCCAGCAGCTTAGCTGCGCTCGTAGGGGGGTACCAAGAGACCCAGTACTTC.

CDR3 in amino acids: CASSPPGNGDTEAFF. The CDR3, as DNA: TGTGCCAGCTCCCCCCCAGGGAACGGGGACACTGAAGCTTTCTTT. This chain uses TRBV18 with TRBJ1-1, with TRBD1 as a possible D gene (5 bases). Deletions cut 6 bases from V and 3 bases from J, with 17 bases between. The length of the CDR3 is 15 residues. CDR1 KGHSH and CDR2 LQKENI come from the germline V gene.

This clone appeared once. V usage is TRBV5-6 and J usage is TRBJ1-1; D is uncertain. This CDR3 is 14 amino acids long. With 4 bases removed from V and 7 bases from J, the gap between germline ends came to 17 bases. Germline values: CDR1 SGHDT, CDR2 YYEEEE. CDR3 residues: CASSKVPPSIEAFF. The CDR3 DNA sequence: TGTGCCAGCAGCAAGGTTCCCCCCTCCATTGAAGCTTTCTTT. Complete variable domain (other parts from reference TRBV5-6 and TRBJ1-1): DAGVTQSPTHLIKTRGQQVTLRCSPKSGHDTVSWYQQALGQGPQFIFQYYEEEERQRGNFPDRFSGHQFPNYSSELNVNALLLGDSALYLCASSKVPPSIEAFFGQGTRLTVV.

The chain carries TRBV30 and TRBJ1-5; perhaps TRBD1 as D (5 bases). This CDR3 region has 14 residues. Germline loops: CDR1 GTSNPN, CDR2 SVGIG (reference sequence). V lost 4 bases and J 3 bases, leaving 13 bases between the germline ends. CDR3 protein: CAWTGPTTNQPQHF. The CDR3, as DNA: TGTGCCTGGACGGGGCCTACTACCAATCAGCCCCAGCATTTT.

The V gene is TRBV30, the J gene TRBJ1-2; 8 bases are a match to TRBD1. CDR1 and CDR2 (germline): GTSNPN, SVGIG (reference sequence). J gave up 2 bases and V 2 bases, and 1 base lay outside the gene matches. The CDR3 totals 13 residues. CDR3 DNA: TGTGCCTGGAGTTGGACAGGGAACTATGGCTACACCTTC. Translation gives CAWSWTGNYGYTF.

The chain combines TRBV28 with TRBJ2-7; 8 bases line up with TRBD2. V was pared by 5 bases and J by 6 bases, with 12 bases of the junction left unmatched. Looked up from germline, CDR1 is MDHEN and CDR2 is SYDVKM. This CDR3 contains 15 residues. The CDR3 is CASSLKPGLVGEQYF. The DNA for the CDR3 is TGTGCCAGCAGTCTAAAGCCGGGACTAGTCGGCGAGCAGTACTTC.

V gene TRBV27 combines with J gene TRBJ1-5; D unresolved. Trimming cost V 2 bases and J 4 bases, with 15 bases left between them. The CDR3 totals 16 residues. Germline assignment: CDR1 MNHEY and CDR2 SMNVEV (reference sequence). The CDR3 sequence is CASSLDTPRGNQPQHF. The CDR3 bases are TGTGCCAGCAGTTTAGACACCCCACGAGGAAATCAGCCCCAGCATTTT.

The chain uses TRBV7-9 and TRBJ1-2, with D possibly matching TRBD1 (5 bases). The CDR3 is 14 amino acids. CDR1 and CDR2 (germline): SEHNR, FQNEAQ (reference sequence). Trimming left V 5 bases short and J 4 bases short, with 14 bases between. Written as DNA, the CDR3 is TGTGCCAGCAGCCGGGACGACGGGGTCTATGGCTACACCTTC. Protein product: CASSRDDGVYGYTF.

The V and J genes are TRBV7-6 and TRBJ2-2, with TRBD2 identical over 8 bases. The germline V gene has CDR1 SGHVS and CDR2 FNYEAQ. V trimming: 5 bases; J trimming: 6 bases; junction bases outside the gene matches: 17. The CDR3 extends over 18 amino acids. The DNA for the CDR3 is TGTGCCAGCAGCCCTCGGACGAGAGCGGGAGTATTGCCCGGGGAGCTGTTTTTT. It translates to CASSPRTRAGVLPGELFF.

The CDR3 DNA follows: TGTGCCAGCAGCCCCGGTCGGTACGAGCAGTACTTC. It yields the protein CASSPGRYEQYF. The rearrangement links TRBV5-6 to TRBJ2-7; no clear D. CDR1 is SGHDT, CDR2 YYEEEE, per germline. Trimming left V 4 bases short and J 4 bases short, with 9 bases between. The CDR3 contains 12 residues.

The V gene is TRBV27, the J gene TRBJ1-5; 7 nucleotides agree with TRBD1. The J segment lost 7 bases and the V segment lost 4 bases, leaving 4 bases of the junction unmatched. The CDR3 covers 13 residues. Germline V lookup: CDR1 MNHEY, CDR2 SMNVEV (reference sequence). DNA for the CDR3: TGTGCCAGCAGTTCGACAGGGTACCAGCCCCAGCATTTT. Its translation is CASSSTGYQPQHF.

The chain links TRBV4-1 to TRBJ1-1; no firm D call. CDR3 length: 15 amino acids. The V and J ends lost 4 bases and 3 bases respectively, with 15 bases between them. CDR1 MGHRA and CDR2 YSYEKL come from the germline V gene. The CDR3 reads CASSPRVGRDTEAFF. As DNA, the CDR3 is TGCGCCAGCAGCCCGAGGGTAGGGAGGGACACTGAAGCTTTCTTT.

The chain carries TRBV6-5 and TRBJ2-1; D is ambiguous. With 7 bases removed from V and 4 bases from J, the gap between germline ends came to 8 bases. Germline CDR1 reads MNHEY; CDR2 reads SVGAGI. The CDR3 length is 12 residues. CDR3 nucleotide sequence: TGTGCCAGCAAAGAGGAGTACAATGAGCAGTTCTTC. This sequence encodes CASKEEYNEQFF.

The chain's CDR3 is CASSGPYAYEQYF. CDR3 nucleotides: TGTGCCAGTAGTGGACCCTACGCCTACGAGCAGTACTTC. The J gene is TRBJ2-7, the V gene TRBV19; D ambiguous. This CDR3 contains 13 residues. Germline CDR1 reads LNHDA; CDR2 reads SQIVND (reference sequence). The V end lost 5 bases, the J end lost 2 bases, and 10 bases lay between the germline ends.

The rearrangement links TRBV10-3 to TRBJ2-7; 7 nucleotides agree with TRBD2. V lost 2 bases, J lost 1 base, and 5 bases stayed unmatched. The CDR3 has 15 residues. Germline lookup yields CDR1 ENHRY and CDR2 SYGVKD. The CDR3 is CAISEPGGGSYEQYF. In DNA, the CDR3 is TGTGCCATCAGTGAGCCTGGGGGGGGATCCTACGAGCAGTACTTC.

This clone was detected once. The chain recombines TRBV5-6 with TRBJ2-2; 9 bases match TRBD1. CDR1 and CDR2 (germline): SGHDT, YYEEEE. The V segment lost 4 bases and the J segment 4 bases; nucleotides outside the gene matches: 11. The CDR3 has 17 residues. CDR3 in DNA: TGTGCCAGCAGCGTAAGAACAGGGGGCGCTGGCACCGGGGAGCTGTTTTTT. It codes for CASSVRTGGAGTGELFF.

The chain joins TRBV9 to TRBJ2-1, with D perhaps TRBD1 (5 bases). The germline V and J ends were trimmed by 0 bases and 8 bases, with 15 bases remaining between them. CDR3 length: 15 amino acids. Germline CDR1 SGDLS, CDR2 YYNGEE. The CDR3 DNA follows: TGTGCCAGCAGCGTAGGGGGCGCAGTAACCCATGAGCAGTTCTTC. Translation gives CASSVGGAVTHEQFF.

Only one count was recorded for this clone. The chain couples TRBV18 to TRBJ1-5; D gene unclear. V was trimmed by 3 bases and J by 7 bases, leaving 13 bases between them. Germline V gene lookup returns CDR1 KGHSH and CDR2 LQKENI. This CDR3 contains 14 residues. The CDR3 DNA sequence: TGTGCCAGCTCACCTTCCCGGGCGGGACAGCCCCAGCATTTT. It specifies CASSPSRAGQPQHF.

This clone was found once. The chain has TRBV6-1 and TRBJ1-2, with TRBD1 matching over 7 bases. The CDR3 covers 13 residues. In germline, CDR1 is MNHNS, CDR2 SASEGT. V shed 2 bases and J 4 bases; nucleotides not matched to a gene: 1. The CDR3 here is CASSERGPYGYTF. CDR3 DNA: TGTGCCAGCAGTGAAAGGGGGCCCTATGGCTACACCTTC.

The rearrangement joins TRBV5-8 to TRBJ1-5; D uncertain. V lost 3 bases and J lost 6, with 10 bases in between. This CDR3 region has 13 residues. Germline V gene data show CDR1 as SGHTS and CDR2 as YDEGEE. The CDR3, as DNA: TGTGCCAGCAGCTGGGGAAGCGGTCAGCCCCAGCATTTT. It yields the protein CASSWGSGQPQHF.

The chain employs TRBV2 and TRBJ1-2; no firm D call. The germline gives CDR1 SNHLY, CDR2 FYNNEI. With 8 bases removed from V and 5 bases from J, the gap between germline ends came to 30 bases. This CDR3 contains 18 residues. CDR3 residues: CASWANPLNRVGLYGYTF. CDR3 in DNA: TGTGCCAGCTGGGCCAACCCGCTCAACAGAGTAGGACTGTATGGCTACACCTTC.

The genes are TRBV19 and TRBJ2-7, with D perhaps TRBD1 (6 bases). CDR3 length equals 13 residues. The ends were cut back, 10 bases at V and 2 bases at J, with 15 bases in the middle. In germline, CDR1 is LNHDA, CDR2 SQIVND (reference sequence). The CDR3 nucleotides read TGTGCCACCAAGGGGGACGGCACCTACGAGCAGTACTTC. Protein: CATKGDGTYEQYF. Complete variable domain (other parts from reference TRBV19 and TRBJ2-7): DGGITQSPKYLFRKEGQNVTLSCEQNLNHDAMYWYRQDPGQGLRLIYYSQIVNDFQKGDIAEGYSVSREKKESFPLTVTSAQKNPTAFYLCATKGDGTYEQYFGPGTRLTVT.

The chain carries TRBV5-1 and TRBJ2-1; the match to TRBD2 covers 8 bases. V trimming: 6 bases; J trimming: 4 bases; junction bases outside the gene matches: 6. The CDR3 has 14 residues. CDR1 SGHRS and CDR2 YFSETQ come from the germline V gene. The CDR3 sequence is CASTLAGTYNEQFF. The CDR3 coding sequence is TGCGCCAGCACCCTAGCGGGCACGTACAATGAGCAGTTCTTC.

Only one count was recorded for this clone. The V and J genes are TRBV5-1 and TRBJ2-7; TRBD1 matches 9 bases. Germline V gene data show CDR1 as SGHRS and CDR2 as YFSETQ. The CDR3 runs 14 residues. The V and J ends lost 3 bases and 2 bases, in that order; junction bases with no gene match: 3. CDR3 bases: TGCGCCAGCAGCTCCGGGACAGGGCCCTACGAGCAGTACTTC. Encoded protein: CASSSGTGPYEQYF.